Below are 19 T cell receptor beta chains sequenced from a single sample in a study of immune cell composition in non-small cell lung cancer. Normal lung sampling was at least 3 cm from the tumour, as distant as possible. Using immunoSEQ multiplex PCR, the repertoire was profiled, and TCRdb retains in-frame clones only, with some absent. In the table there are about 3,100 clones, roughly four fifths of which are singletons. The specimen was non-adjacent lung tissue. These receptors were obtained from a human donor with non-small cell lung cancer. The donor label of this sample is uncertain.

This clone was picked up one time. The rearrangement links TRBV7-2 to TRBJ2-5; 9 bases agree with TRBD2. Losses at the gene ends were 3 bases for V and 9 bases for J; bases not matched to a gene: 11. This CDR3 region has 15 residues. The V gene's germline CDR1 is SGHTA and CDR2 FQGNSA. The CDR3 DNA reads as TGTGCCAGCAGCTTGACTAGCGGCTCCACTGGGGCCCAGTACTTC. Translation gives CASSLTSGSTGAQYF.

The chain carries TRBV10-3 and TRBJ2-7; possibly TRBD2 for D (6 bases). V was trimmed by 4 bases and J by 0 bases, leaving 10 bases between them. The CDR3 sequence is 14 residues long. Germline V gives CDR1 ENHRY, CDR2 SYGVKD. In DNA, the CDR3 is TGTGCCATCAGTGGCGGGACGGTCTCCTACGAGCAGTACTTC. Its translation: CAISGGTVSYEQYF.

This clone came up a few times. The V call is TRBV10-3, the J call TRBJ1-5; weak D call: TRBD1 (5 bases). From germline, CDR1 is ENHRY and CDR2 SYGVKD. The CDR3 has 12 amino acids. The V end lost 8 bases, the J end lost 10 bases, and 15 bases lay between the germline ends. The CDR3 protein is CAIGWDSQPQHF. The CDR3 region has the DNA TGTGCCATCGGATGGGACTCCCAACCCCAGCATTTT.

The CDR3 DNA follows: TGTGCCAGCAGTGAACTAGCGGGAGGGCCCCACGAGCAGTACTTC. It yields the protein CASSELAGGPHEQYF. This chain links TRBV2 with TRBJ2-7; 12 bases are shared with TRBD2. Germline loops: CDR1 SNHLY, CDR2 FYNNEI. The CDR3 spans 15 residues. Trimming at V came to 2 bases and at J to 5 bases, leaving 4 bases not matched to a gene.

The J gene is TRBJ2-3, the V gene TRBV5-1; a possible D gene is TRBD1 (6 bases). This CDR3 is 17 amino acids long. Looked up from germline, CDR1 is SGHRS and CDR2 is YFSETQ. V was pared by 2 bases and J by 2 bases, with 18 bases between. CDR3: CASSFGPRSGDTDTQYF. The CDR3 DNA sequence: TGCGCCAGCAGCTTTGGTCCGAGATCAGGGGACACAGATACGCAGTATTTT. The full variable domain, with the rest looked up from reference TRBV5-1 and TRBJ2-3, is KAGVTQTPRYLIKTRGQQVTLSCSPISGHRSVSWYQQTPGQGLQFLFEYFSETQRNKGNFPGRFSGRQFSNSRSEMNVSTLELGDSALYLCASSFGPRSGDTDTQYFGPGTRLTVL.

The chain combines TRBV7-2 with TRBJ2-7; D might be TRBD1 (6 bases). With 5 bases removed from V and 5 bases from J, the gap between germline ends came to 13 bases. Per germline, CDR1 SGHTA and CDR2 FQGNSA. CDR3 length: 13 residues. CDR3: CASSPDRRNEQYF. The CDR3 bases are TGTGCCAGCAGCCCCGACAGGAGGAACGAGCAGTACTTC.

The chain employs TRBV5-6 and TRBJ2-2, with 11 bases aligning to TRBD1. This CDR3 spans 15 amino acids. CDR1 and CDR2 (germline): SGHDT, YYEEEE. V trimming: 7 bases; J trimming: 4 bases; junction bases outside the gene matches: 6. This chain's CDR3 is CASAGQGAGTGELFF. The CDR3 nucleotides are TGTGCCAGCGCCGGACAGGGGGCCGGCACCGGGGAGCTGTTTTTT.

This chain connects TRBV29-1 to TRBJ2-3, with 7 bases that match TRBD2. Germline values: CDR1 SQVTM, CDR2 ANQGSEA. This CDR3 contains 13 residues. J was trimmed by 4 bases and V by 3 bases; bases with no gene match: 4. CDR3 coding DNA: TGCAGCGTTGAGGGCGGGAGCTCAGATACGCAGTATTTT. Residues: CSVEGGSSDTQYF.

For the CDR3, the DNA is TGTGCCAGCAGCTCACCCCAGGGGGCGACGAACACCGGGGAGCTGTTTTTT. Encoded protein: CASSSPQGATNTGELFF. The V and J genes are TRBV28 and TRBJ2-2; the match to TRBD1 covers 8 bases. The ends lost 6 bases at V and 0 bases at J; junction bases unmatched: 9. The CDR3 has 17 residues. Germline V gives CDR1 MDHEN, CDR2 SYDVKM.

The chain couples TRBV10-3 to TRBJ2-2; 11 bases are shared with TRBD1. Trimming cost V 4 bases and J 4 bases; bases outside gene matches: 5. Germline-derived CDR1 and CDR2 are ENHRY and SYGVKD. This CDR3 region has 16 residues. In DNA form, the CDR3 reads TGTGCCATCAGTGGGACAGGGGGCTTGAGCACCGGGGAGCTGTTTTTT. Protein sequence: CAISGTGGLSTGELFF.

V gene TRBV6-1 combines with J gene TRBJ2-3; D not certain. The CDR3 is 14 residues long. Germline CDR1 and CDR2: MNHNS and SASEGT. Trimming pared 3 bases from V and 1 base from J, leaving 8 bases between. The CDR3 coding sequence is TGTGCCAGCAGTGACCGGGTGGGCACAGATACGCAGTATTTT. As protein: CASSDRVGTDTQYF.

This chain uses TRBV13 with TRBJ2-7; 10 nucleotides line up with TRBD2. After removal of 8 bases from V and 2 bases from J, the junction contained 6 bases not matched to a gene. This CDR3 is 14 amino acids long. From germline, CDR1 is PRHDT and CDR2 FYEKMQ (reference sequence). The CDR3 region is CASGLAGVTYEQYF. The CDR3 coding sequence is TGTGCCAGCGGGCTAGCGGGGGTAACCTACGAGCAGTACTTC.

The chain carries TRBV7-3 and TRBJ2-1, with 10 positions matching TRBD1. Unmatched junction bases numbered 3, after V lost 7 bases and J lost 0 bases. Per the germline V gene, CDR1 is SGHTA and CDR2 is FQGTGA. This CDR3 spans 15 amino acids. The CDR3 DNA reads as TGTGCCAGCACCTGGACAGGGGGCTCCTACAATGAGCAGTTCTTC. This gives the protein CASTWTGGSYNEQFF.

This sequence joins TRBV5-1 and TRBJ1-1; D may be TRBD1 (5 bases). Germline CDR1 SGHRS, CDR2 YFSETQ. CDR3 length equals 15 residues. V shed 4 bases and J shed 4 bases, with 17 bases lying between them. CDR3: CASSQHMQTVTEAFF. CDR3 in DNA: TGCGCCAGCAGCCAACATATGCAGACAGTCACTGAAGCTTTCTTT.

V is TRBV27 and J is TRBJ2-2; 10 bases are shared with TRBD2. The J segment lost 5 bases and the V segment lost 8 bases, leaving 8 bases of the junction unmatched. The CDR3 runs to 15 residues. Germline assignment: CDR1 MNHEY and CDR2 SMNVEV (reference sequence). The CDR3 coding sequence is TGTGCCAGCCGAGGAGCGGGAGGGCGAACCGGGGAGCTGTTTTTT. Translating gives CASRGAGGRTGELFF.

The chain is built from TRBV29-1 and TRBJ1-5; tentative D call: TRBD1 (6 bases). This CDR3 is 11 amino acids long. Germline assignment: CDR1 SQVTM and CDR2 ANQGSEA. V lost 8 bases and J 9 bases, leaving 14 bases between the germline ends. CDR3 sequence (DNA): TGCAGCCCGGGGGGGCACCGGCCCCAGCATTTT. It specifies CSPGGHRPQHF.

The rearrangement joins TRBV28 to TRBJ2-3; 10 bases are a match to TRBD1. With V trimmed by 4 bases and J by 3 bases, 7 bases remained unmatched. The length of the CDR3 is 16 residues. Germline V gene data show CDR1 as MDHEN and CDR2 as SYDVKM. The CDR3 is CASSSRQGAVTDTQYF. Written as DNA, the CDR3 is TGTGCCAGCAGTTCCCGACAGGGGGCGGTAACAGATACGCAGTATTTT.

This rearrangement joins TRBV11-2 to TRBJ1-4; D not resolved. This CDR3 has 14 residues. Trimming cost V 5 bases and J 4 bases, with 11 bases left between them. Germline V gene lookup returns CDR1 SGHAT and CDR2 FQNNGV. CDR3 loop: CASSPRHGNEKLFF. The CDR3 nucleotides are TGTGCCAGCAGCCCCCGACACGGTAATGAAAAACTGTTTTTT.

This rearrangement joins TRBV20-1 to TRBJ2-7, with TRBD2 as a possible D gene (5 bases). The germline CDR1 and CDR2 sequences are DFQATT and SNEGSKA (reference sequence). V gave up 3 bases and J gave up 7 bases, with 10 bases separating them. The CDR3 is made up of 11 amino acids. The CDR3 loop reads CSASVSGEQYF. CDR3 coding DNA: TGCAGTGCTAGCGTCTCGGGAGAGCAGTACTTC.